This T cell receptor beta chain stems from a study of cytomegalovirus exposure and HLA in healthy donors. Study-wide context: The same platform was used for the 130 or so validation repertoires as for the approximately 730 first-cohort repertoires, as reported in a later analysis.

A single count supports this clone. Its antigen remains unknown. The V gene's germline CDR1 is SGHVS and CDR2 FNYEAQ. The CDR3 spans 15 residues. Trimming removed 0 bases from V and 6 bases from J; junction bases left unmatched: 6. Whole-study findings and limits: TCR beta chains numbering more than 150 were designated cytomegalovirus-associated. Most sequenced TCRs were rare (though some public TCRs occurred in many donors).

The assay was immunoSEQ multiplex PCR, and TCRdb's table has in-frame clones only and misses some. The data contain 130,000 or so clones, nearly 90% of them singletons. The sequence came from a young woman in good health and CMV-seropositive. The J gene is TRBJ2-3, the V gene TRBV7-6; 7 nucleotides align to TRBD1. Source material: PBMCs. The CDR3: CASSLAAGGRDTQYF. The CDR3 coding sequence is TGTGCCAGCAGCTTAGCCGCAGGGGGTAGGGATACGCAGTATTTT.